This is a list of T cell receptor beta chains from one sample in a study of blood T cells in healthy people across ages. TCRdb called the 5' RACE reads again in MiXCR, with one record for every CDR3 protein. The sample yields some 1.7 million distinct CDR3 sequences, 25% to 30% seen once. Sequencing was performed on blood. The receptor source for this set is a woman in her twenties or thirties in good health. The CDR3 runs from the conserved cysteine through the conserved F or W. D genes are given only for firm matches. Clone size is stated in some rows and not others, as once, few, many or a class when expanded.

-	TRBV2	many	TRBJ2-6	CATGLPSGANVLTF	TGTGCCACGGGACTCCCCTCTGGGGCCAACGTCCTGACTTTC
-	TRBV4-1	few	TRBJ2-4	CASSQEGQLKNIQYF	TGCGCCAGCAGCCAAGAAGGACAACTCAAAAACATTCAGTACTTC
-	TRBV7-2	-	TRBJ2-4	CASSLVGEELGF	TGTGCCAGCAGCTTAGTCGGGGAGGAGTTGGGCTTC
-	TRBV5-1	-	TRBJ1-5	CASSLGDGWDQPQHF	TGCGCCAGCAGCTTGGGGGATGGGTGGGATCAGCCCCAGCATTTT
TRBD1	TRBV11-2	-	TRBJ1-1	CASSLPGTAFRDTEAFF	TGTGCCAGCAGCTTACCCGGGACAGCCTTTCGGGACACTGAAGCTTTCTTT
TRBD1	TRBV5-5	-	TRBJ2-1	CASSSYFGTGLYNEQFF	TGTGCCAGCAGCTCGTACTTTGGGACAGGGCTCTACAATGAGCAGTTCTTC
-	TRBV7-2	many	TRBJ1-2	CASSSKGGYGYTF	TGTGCCAGCAGCTCCAAGGGGGGCTATGGCTACACCTTC
-	TRBV4-3	-	TRBJ1-5	CASSQDQHQPQHF	TGCGCCAGCAGCCAAGATCAACATCAGCCCCAGCATTTT
-	TRBV21-1	-	TRBJ2-1	CASSCVRLPLLGEQFF	TGTGCCAGCAGTTGTGTGAGACTCCCCCTTTTGGGTGAGCAGTTCTTC
-	TRBV4-3	-	TRBJ2-7	CASSLRADSYEQYF	TGCGCCAGCAGCCTTAGGGCGGACTCCTACGAGCAGTACTTC
TRBD2	TRBV3-1	-	TRBJ2-7	CASSQVLAGARYEQYF	TGTGCCAGCAGCCAAGTGCTGGCGGGAGCCCGCTACGAGCAGTACTTC
-	TRBV7-9	-	TRBJ2-1	CASSLGPGHDEQFF	TGTGCCAGCAGCTTAGGCCCGGGGCACGATGAGCAGTTCTTC
TRBD1	TRBV20-1	few	TRBJ1-5	CSATWQGDQPQHF	TGCAGTGCTACCTGGCAGGGGGATCAGCCCCAGCATTTT
TRBD2	TRBV29-1	few	TRBJ2-3	CSVVGGTSGHTDTQYF	TGCAGCGTTGTGGGGGGGACTAGCGGACACACAGATACGCAGTATTTT
TRBD2	TRBV20-1	-	TRBJ2-1	CSAGTSDRQTQFF	TGCAGTGCCGGGACTAGTGATCGCCAGACCCAGTTCTTC
-	TRBV14	-	TRBJ2-7	CASSLSRTYEQYF	TGTGCCAGCAGCCTATCAAGGACCTACGAGCAGTACTTC
TRBD2	TRBV5-1	-	TRBJ2-3	CASSLEAGVVADTQYF	TGCGCCAGCAGCTTAGAAGCGGGAGTCGTGGCAGATACGCAGTATTTT
TRBD2	TRBV12-3/TRBV12-4	few	TRBJ2-5	CASTTWGRGREETQYF	TGTGCCAGCACCACCTGGGGGAGAGGGAGGGAAGAGACCCAGTACTTC
-	TRBV6-5	many	TRBJ2-7	CASSPRRTSYEQYF	TGTGCCAGCAGTCCGCGAAGGACATCCTACGAGCAGTACTTC
TRBD1	TRBV5-1	-	TRBJ1-6	CASSLGGTEKNSPLHF	TGCGCCAGCAGCTTGGGCGGGACAGAGAAAAATTCACCCCTCCACTTT
-	TRBV7-2	-	TRBJ1-1	CASSYPLGNTEAFF	TGTGCCAGCAGCTACCCCTTAGGGAACACTGAAGCTTTCTTT
-	TRBV27	many	TRBJ2-1	CASSLGPSSDEQFF	TGTGCCAGCAGTTTAGGTCCCTCGTCCGACGAGCAGTTCTTC
-	TRBV4-1	few	TRBJ2-7	CASSQDATIWPEQYF	TGCGCCAGCAGCCAAGATGCGACTATATGGCCCGAGCAGTACTTC
TRBD1	TRBV3-1	few	TRBJ1-2	CASSQRPGQRIYGYTF	TGTGCCAGCAGCCAGCGACCGGGACAGCGGATCTATGGCTACACCTTC
-	TRBV4-1	few	TRBJ1-2	CASSYNRGPYGYTF	TGCGCCAGCAGCTATAACCGGGGGCCCTATGGCTACACCTTC